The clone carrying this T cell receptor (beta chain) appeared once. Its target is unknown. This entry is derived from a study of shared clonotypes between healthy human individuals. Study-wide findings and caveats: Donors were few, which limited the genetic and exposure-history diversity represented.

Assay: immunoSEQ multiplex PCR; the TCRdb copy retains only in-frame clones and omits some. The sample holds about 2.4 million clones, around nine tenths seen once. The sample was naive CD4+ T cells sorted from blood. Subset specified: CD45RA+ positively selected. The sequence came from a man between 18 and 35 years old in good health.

CDR3 sequence reads: CASTGVSYEQYF. CDR3 sequence (DNA): TGCGCCAGCACAGGGGTATCCTACGAGCAGTACTTC. The V gene is TRBV5-1, the J gene TRBJ2-7; tentatively, D is TRBD1 (6 bases). Trimming left V 6 bases short and J 1 base short, with 8 bases between. The CDR3 sequence is 12 residues long. From germline, CDR1 is SGHRS and CDR2 YFSETQ.